Below are 27 T cell receptor beta chains sequenced from a single sample in a study of blood T cell repertoires in COVID-19. The method was immunoSEQ multiplex PCR; TCRdb's version includes in-frame clones alone and lacks a portion of them. Among around 190,000 clones listed, over 80% were seen once. Source material: PBMCs or T cells enriched from blood (not recorded which). The receptors stem from a man between 18 and 35 years old with acute COVID-19.

This chain joins TRBV11-2 and TRBJ2-1; weak D call: TRBD1 (6 bases). Trimming shortened V by 0 bases and J by 6 bases, and 12 bases separated the two germline ends. CDR3 length: 15 residues. CDR1 and CDR2 from the germline V gene are SGHAT and FQNNGV. CDR3: CASSLEGQAGNEQFF. CDR3 coding DNA: TGTGCCAGCAGCTTAGAGGGACAAGCAGGCAATGAGCAGTTCTTC.

This clone was recorded once. The chain joins TRBV4-1 to TRBJ2-5; no reliable D call. The V and J ends lost 1 base and 3 bases respectively, with 6 bases between them. Germline V gene lookup returns CDR1 MGHRA and CDR2 YSYEKL. The CDR3 spans 13 residues. This CDR3 is CASSQAVKETQYF. The CDR3 DNA reads TGCGCCAGCAGCCAAGCAGTTAAAGAGACCCAGTACTTC.

The V and J genes are TRBV10-3 and TRBJ2-5, with TRBD1 matching over 7 bases. This CDR3 contains 13 residues. Germline CDR1 ENHRY, CDR2 SYGVKD. Trimming removed 8 bases from V and 2 bases from J; junction bases left unmatched: 5. The CDR3 sequence is CAIGTDRQETQYF. The DNA for the CDR3 is TGTGCCATCGGGACAGACAGACAAGAGACCCAGTACTTC.

As regards this clone: In the same sample, other DNA sequences code for this CDR3. J is TRBJ1-2 and V is TRBV28, with D unclear. Germline V gene data show CDR1 as MDHEN and CDR2 as SYDVKM. The V end was cut by 1 base, the J end by 4 bases, with 4 bases between. The CDR3 length is 12 residues. The CDR3: CASSLSSYGYTF. Here the CDR3 DNA reads TGTGCCAGCAGTTTATCCAGCTATGGCTACACCTTC.

The chain combines TRBV6-5 with TRBJ1-3; maybe TRBD1 (5 bases). Between the trimmed V and J ends, which lost 6 bases and 0 bases, there was a span of 9 bases. The CDR3 runs to 14 residues. CDR1 and CDR2 from the germline V gene are MNHEY and SVGAGI. The CDR3 nucleotides read TGTGCCAGCAGGTCCGGGGGCTCTGGAAACACCATATATTTT. Amino acid sequence: CASRSGGSGNTIYF.

The chain recombines TRBV24-1 with TRBJ2-2; the match to TRBD2 covers 11 bases. V was pared by 4 bases and J by 2 bases, with 8 bases of the junction left unmatched. CDR1 is KGHDR, CDR2 SFDVKD, per germline. This CDR3 is 18 amino acids long. As DNA, the CDR3 is TGTGCCACCAGTGACCCATGGACTAGCGGGCTCAACACCGGGGAGCTGTTTTTT. The encoded protein is CATSDPWTSGLNTGELFF.

V gene TRBV28 combines with J gene TRBJ2-7, with 8 positions matching TRBD2. The trim removed 5 bases at V and 7 bases at J, leaving 13 bases unmatched. Per germline, CDR1 MDHEN and CDR2 SYDVKM. The CDR3 covers 15 residues. The CDR3 region has the DNA TGTGCCAGCAGTAGGGGATCAAGCGGGAGTCGGGAGCAGTACTTC. Protein sequence: CASSRGSSGSREQYF.

V is TRBV5-5 and J is TRBJ1-5; 8 nucleotides align to TRBD1. CDR1 and CDR2 (germline): SGHKS, YYEKEE (reference sequence). The CDR3 runs to 15 residues. V was clipped by 4 bases and J by 5 bases; unmatched bases: 8. Here the CDR3 reads CASSVSGTGYQPQHF. The CDR3 coding sequence is TGTGCCAGCAGCGTGTCCGGGACAGGATATCAGCCCCAGCATTTT. Full variable domain (outside the CDR3, taken from reference TRBV5-5 and TRBJ1-5): DAGVTQSPTHLIKTRGQQVTLRCSPISGHKSVSWYQQVLGQGPQFIFQYYEKEERGRGNFPDRFSARQFPNYSSELNVNALLLGDSALYLCASSVSGTGYQPQHFGDGTRLSIL.

The J gene is TRBJ2-2, the V gene TRBV9; 9 bases fit TRBD2. The CDR3 covers 16 residues. J lost 3 bases, V lost 0 bases, and 3 bases had no gene match. Germline V gene data show CDR1 as SGDLS and CDR2 as YYNGEE. The CDR3 coding sequence is TGTGCCAGCAGCGTAGGGGGGACTAGCTACACCGGGGAGCTGTTTTTT. It encodes CASSVGGTSYTGELFF.

V usage is TRBV27 and J usage is TRBJ2-2; 8 nucleotides match TRBD1. The germline V gene has CDR1 MNHEY and CDR2 SMNVEV (reference sequence). V shed 3 bases and J 6 bases; nucleotides not matched to a gene: 6. This CDR3 has 15 amino acids. CDR3 in amino acids: CASSFYQGAPGELFF. The CDR3 DNA sequence: TGTGCCAGCAGTTTCTACCAGGGGGCGCCCGGGGAGCTGTTTTTT.

The chain uses TRBV11-2 and TRBJ2-2, with a possible D match to TRBD1 (6 bases). This CDR3 has 13 amino acids. Trimming left V 5 bases short and J 10 bases short, with 14 bases between. Germline loops: CDR1 SGHAT, CDR2 FQNNGV. CDR3 coding DNA: TGTGCCAGCAGCCGGGGACACCGGGAGGAGCTGTTTTTT. This gives the protein CASSRGHREELFF.

CDR3 sequence reads: CASSSGGSQPQHF. The CDR3 DNA reads as TGTGCCAGCAGTTCGGGTGGCAGCCAGCCCCAGCATTTT. The chain is built from TRBV6-2 or TRBV6-3 and TRBJ1-5; no definite D call. V lost 4 bases and J 7 bases, leaving 11 bases between the germline ends. The CDR3 is made up of 13 amino acids. The germline V gene has CDR1 MNHEY and CDR2 SVGEGT.

The V call is TRBV28, the J call TRBJ2-7; 10 bases agree with TRBD1. V trimming: 5 bases; J trimming: 0 bases; junction bases outside the gene matches: 7. Looked up from germline, CDR1 is MDHEN and CDR2 is SYDVKM. This CDR3 contains 16 residues. CDR3 amino acids: CASSGPGQGPSYEQYF. The DNA of the CDR3 is TGTGCCAGCAGTGGACCGGGACAGGGGCCCTCCTACGAGCAGTACTTC.

V and J are TRBV28 and TRBJ2-7; TRBD1 matches 11 bases. CDR3 length: 15 residues. J lost 4 bases, V lost 1 base, and 3 bases had no gene match. Germline values: CDR1 MDHEN, CDR2 SYDVKM. For the CDR3, the DNA is TGTGCCAGCAGTTTATCCGGGACAGGGGGATACGAGCAGTACTTC. Amino acids: CASSLSGTGGYEQYF.

V is TRBV5-6 and J is TRBJ1-2, with D possibly being TRBD1 (6 bases). The CDR3 length is 14 residues. Deletions cut 5 bases from V and 4 bases from J, with 15 bases between. Germline values: CDR1 SGHDT, CDR2 YYEEEE. The DNA for the CDR3 is TGTGCCAGCAGGCTCTCCGGGACAATCTATGGCTACACCTTC. Encoded protein: CASRLSGTIYGYTF.

The V call is TRBV4-1, the J call TRBJ2-3; 15 bases match TRBD2. Germline V lookup: CDR1 MGHRA, CDR2 YSYEKL. With 2 bases clipped from V and 4 bases from J, the junction kept 7 bases outside the gene matches. This CDR3 spans 18 amino acids. CDR3 sequence: CASSQLGLAGGQSDTQYF. In nucleotides, the CDR3 is TGCGCCAGCAGCCAACTCGGACTAGCGGGAGGGCAGTCAGATACGCAGTATTTT.

The chain recombines TRBV6-1 with TRBJ2-7; 10 bases line up with TRBD2. Germline assignment: CDR1 MNHNS and CDR2 SASEGT. The ends lost 2 bases at V and 6 bases at J; junction bases unmatched: 7. The CDR3 is made up of 15 amino acids. CDR3 sequence: CASSEFTSGDFEQYF. DNA for the CDR3: TGTGCCAGCAGTGAATTCACTAGCGGGGATTTCGAGCAGTACTTC.

V usage is TRBV2 and J usage is TRBJ2-3; D is undetermined. CDR1 SNHLY and CDR2 FYNNEI come from the germline V gene. The CDR3 consists of 14 residues. V was trimmed by 4 bases and J by 2 bases, leaving 10 bases between them. CDR3 residues: CASSVSENTDTQYF. CDR3 DNA: TGTGCCAGCAGTGTCTCGGAGAACACAGATACGCAGTATTTT.

This clone has just a few counts. J is TRBJ2-3 and V is TRBV5-1, with a tentative D call TRBD2 (6 bases). V lost 4 bases to trimming and J lost 5 bases, with 17 bases between them. This CDR3 contains 15 residues. Germline V gene data show CDR1 as SGHRS and CDR2 as YFSETQ. The CDR3 nucleotides read TGCGCCAGCAGCCGGGGAGTAGCGGAAGTAGATACGCAGTATTTT. Translation: CASSRGVAEVDTQYF.

The chain recombines TRBV3-1 (or the pseudogene TRBV3-2) with TRBJ2-2, with D perhaps TRBD2 (5 bases). CDR3 length: 14 residues. Trimming took 6 bases from V and 4 from J, leaving 12 bases between them. Germline CDR1 and CDR2: LGHDT and YNNKEL (reference sequence). In DNA, the CDR3 is TGTGCCAGCAGGGGAGTTTCAGGCACCGGGGAGCTGTTTTTT. Translated, it gives CASRGVSGTGELFF.

CDR3: CASSLLAGERGNEQFF. The CDR3 region has the DNA TGTGCCAGCAGCTTACTAGCGGGAGAGCGCGGCAATGAGCAGTTCTTC. The V gene is TRBV7-6, the J gene TRBJ2-1; 10 nucleotides align to TRBD2. With 2 bases clipped from V and 6 bases from J, the junction kept 7 bases outside the gene matches. From germline, CDR1 is SGHVS and CDR2 FNYEAQ. This CDR3 has 16 amino acids.

The chain employs TRBV4-1 and TRBJ1-2, with a tentative D call TRBD1 (6 bases). This CDR3 is 17 amino acids long. V was shortened by 0 bases and J by 5 bases, with 19 bases between the two germline ends. Germline-derived CDR1 and CDR2 are MGHRA and YSYEKL. The CDR3 loop reads CASSQDYPGATGYGYTF. The CDR3 coding sequence is TGCGCCAGCAGCCAAGATTACCCAGGGGCGACGGGATATGGCTACACCTTC.

The gene calls are TRBV11-3 and TRBJ2-1; D is possibly TRBD2 (5 bases). V lost 5 bases to trimming and J lost 5 bases, with 10 bases between them. Germline loops: CDR1 SGHNT, CDR2 YENEEA. This CDR3 comprises 13 residues. CDR3 sequence reads: CASSRTRDNEQFF. CDR3 coding DNA: TGTGCCAGCAGCCGGACGCGGGACAATGAGCAGTTCTTC.

This clone has a single count. The chain has TRBV7-9 and TRBJ2-7; TRBD1 aligns across 10 bases. Trimming removed 4 bases from V and 1 base from J; junction bases left unmatched: 7. Germline loops: CDR1 SEHNR, CDR2 FQNEAQ (reference sequence). The CDR3 consists of 16 residues. The CDR3 sequence: CASSSGRDRGSYEQYF. In DNA form, the CDR3 reads TGTGCCAGCAGCTCCGGCCGGGACAGGGGATCCTACGAGCAGTACTTC.

The chain links TRBV19 to TRBJ2-1; 8 bases line up with TRBD2. Germline-derived CDR1 and CDR2 are LNHDA and SQIVND (reference sequence). V lost 3 bases to trimming and J lost 9 bases; unmatched junction nucleotides: 7. This CDR3 is built from 14 residues. CDR3 in DNA: TGTGCCAGTAGTATCTCCCTAGCGGGTGGTGAGCAGTTCTTC. It yields the protein CASSISLAGGEQFF.

This sequence joins TRBV7-2 and TRBJ2-3, with D uncertain. Germline V gene data show CDR1 as SGHTA and CDR2 as FQGNSA. Trimming pared 5 bases from V and 0 bases from J, leaving 9 bases between. This CDR3 contains 14 residues. CDR3 sequence (DNA): TGTGCCAGCAGCCCCTTCCTTAGCACAGATACGCAGTATTTT. Its protein product is CASSPFLSTDTQYF.

This clone was found a few times. The gene calls are TRBV28 and TRBJ2-5, with 14 bases identical to TRBD2. The CDR3 consists of 15 residues. The junction had 6 bases not matched to a gene; V was cut back by 7 bases and J by 5 bases. From germline, CDR1 is MDHEN and CDR2 SYDVKM. In DNA, the CDR3 is TGTGCCAGCACGAGACTAGCGGGAGGGCCGGAGACCCAGTACTTC. Its translation is CASTRLAGGPETQYF. The entire variable domain, with the rest obtained from reference TRBV28 and TRBJ2-5, is as follows: DVKVTQSSRYLVKRTGEKVFLECVQDMDHENMFWYRQDPGLGLRLIYFSYDVKMKEKGDIPEGYSVSREKKERFSLILESASTNQTSMYLCASTRLAGGPETQYFGPGTRLLVL.